These 24 T cell receptor beta chains came from one sample sequenced in a study of cytomegalovirus exposure and HLA in healthy donors. Both 60 Vbeta primers and 13 Jbeta primers went into the PCR. Sequencing was performed with immunoSEQ multiplex PCR; in TCRdb, only in-frame clones are kept and a portion is missing. This sample carries some 48,000 clones, with approximately 26% going to the ten biggest clones. Source material: PBMCs. The receptor source for this set is a middle-aged man in good health and CMV-seropositive.

V and J are TRBV27 and TRBJ2-7; 9 positions agree with TRBD1. J gave up 4 bases and V 5 bases, and 9 bases lay outside the gene matches. The CDR3 covers 15 residues. Germline CDR1 is MNHEY and CDR2 is SMNVEV (reference sequence). The CDR3 coding sequence is TGTGCCAGCAGTAAGACAGGGGGTAACTGGTACGAGCAGTACTTC. It specifies CASSKTGGNWYEQYF.

The chain employs TRBV27 and TRBJ2-7; 9 bases align to TRBD1. Germline V gene data show CDR1 as MNHEY and CDR2 as SMNVEV (reference sequence). Germline trimming cut 6 bases from V and 5 bases from J; bases unmatched to any gene: 5. This CDR3 contains 13 residues. CDR3 loop: CASSAGTGNEQYF. The CDR3 coding sequence is TGTGCCAGCAGCGCCGGGACAGGGAACGAGCAGTACTTC.

This chain links TRBV10-3 with TRBJ1-5; D may be TRBD1 (5 bases). The CDR3 runs 14 residues. Germline V gene data show CDR1 as ENHRY and CDR2 as SYGVKD. V lost 5 bases, J lost 6 bases, and 14 bases lay in between. The CDR3 DNA sequence: TGTGCCATCAGTCAACAGGAGTTGACTCAGCCCCAGCATTTT. It codes for CAISQQELTQPQHF.

Worth noting for this clone: Compared with germline, one end of the junction differs, possibly owing to a read error. Other DNA variants within this sample encode the same CDR3. The gene calls are TRBV18 and TRBJ2-5; no reliable D call. The CDR3 is made up of 16 amino acids. Germline assignment: CDR1 KGHSH and CDR2 LQKENI. The CDR3 sequence is CASSPPLEQSQETQYF. The CDR3 DNA is TGCGCCAGCTCACCACCTTTGGAGCAGAGCCAAGAGACCCAGTACTTC.

The chain recombines TRBV7-2 with TRBJ2-3, with TRBD2 matching 14 bases. The germline V gene has CDR1 SGHTA and CDR2 FQGNSA. V was pared by 3 bases and J by 4 bases, with 0 bases of the junction left unmatched. The CDR3 has 15 amino acids. CDR3 DNA: TGTGCCAGCAGCTTGGGACTAGCGGGAGCAGATACGCAGTATTTT. It specifies CASSLGLAGADTQYF.

The gene calls are TRBV5-4 and TRBJ2-3; D may be TRBD2 (5 bases). V was pared by 0 bases and J by 0 bases, with 8 bases between. From germline, CDR1 is SGHNT and CDR2 YYREEE (reference sequence). The CDR3 is 15 amino acids. The CDR3 region has the DNA TGTGCCAGCAGCTTGGGCGGGCCAAGCACAGATACGCAGTATTTT. As protein: CASSLGGPSTDTQYF. Based on the CDR3 plus reference TRBV5-4 and TRBJ2-3, the full variable domain is ETGVTQSPTHLIKTRGQQVTLRCSSQSGHNTVSWYQQALGQGPQFIFQYYREEENGRGNFPPRFSGLQFPNYSSELNVNALELDDSALYLCASSLGGPSTDTQYFGPGTRLTVL.

The rearrangement uses TRBV10-3 and TRBJ2-1; TRBD1 matches at 9 bases. Losses at the gene ends were 3 bases for V and 6 bases for J; bases not matched to a gene: 3. This CDR3 is built from 14 residues. The germline CDR1 and CDR2 sequences are ENHRY and SYGVKD. This CDR3 reads CAISEIQGANEQFF. The CDR3 bases are TGTGCCATCAGTGAAATACAGGGGGCCAATGAGCAGTTCTTC.

The CDR3: CASSFIGKETQYF. Written as DNA, the CDR3 is TGTGCCAGCAGTTTTATCGGGAAAGAGACCCAGTACTTC. The V call is TRBV28, the J call TRBJ2-5, with D possibly matching TRBD2 (5 bases). Trimming shortened V by 3 bases and J by 3 bases, and 8 bases separated the two germline ends. Germline CDR1 MDHEN, CDR2 SYDVKM. The CDR3 runs 13 residues.

The CDR3 region has the DNA TGTGCCAGCAGTTCCGGGACAGGCCTCTACGAGCAGTACTTC. Translating it yields CASSSGTGLYEQYF. The chain couples TRBV6-1 to TRBJ2-5, with 8 bases lining up with TRBD1. The J call may be in error: the DNA end matches TRBJ2-7 better. CDR1 MNHNS and CDR2 SASEGT come from the germline V gene. The CDR3 is 14 residues long.

The gene calls are TRBV6-6 and TRBJ2-3; 7 bases map to TRBD1. The germline V gene has CDR1 MNHNY and CDR2 SVGAGI (reference sequence). CDR3 length: 12 amino acids. Trimming removed 5 bases from V and 4 bases from J; junction bases left unmatched: 0. CDR3 sequence reads: CASSQGADTQYF. For the CDR3, the DNA is TGTGCCAGCAGTCAGGGGGCAGATACGCAGTATTTT.

This chain connects TRBV4-1 to TRBJ1-1, with D possibly TRBD1 on 6 matching bases. The CDR3 consists of 16 residues. Germline V gene lookup returns CDR1 MGHRA and CDR2 YSYEKL. V lost 1 base to trimming and J lost 4 bases, with 16 bases between them. This CDR3 reads CASSQAGTRGPTEAFF. The CDR3 DNA sequence: TGCGCCAGCAGCCAAGCCGGGACAAGGGGACCCACTGAAGCTTTCTTT.

The V and J genes are TRBV6-5 and TRBJ1-1, with 7 bases matching TRBD1. This CDR3 is built from 16 residues. The V gene's germline CDR1 is MNHEY and CDR2 SVGAGI. The V segment lost 0 bases and the J segment 1 base; nucleotides outside the gene matches: 5. In DNA form, the CDR3 reads TGTGCCAGCAGTTACTCTTCCGGGACAGAGAACACTGAAGCTTTCTTT. It is translated as CASSYSSGTENTEAFF.

The chain links TRBV7-6 to TRBJ2-3; no reliable D call. V was pared by 2 bases and J by 1 base, with 13 bases between. The CDR3 totals 16 residues. CDR1 is SGHVS and CDR2 is FNYEAQ in the germline V gene. CDR3 protein: CASSLSVRKGTDTQYF. CDR3 DNA: TGTGCCAGCAGCTTATCGGTCAGGAAGGGCACAGATACGCAGTATTTT.

The chain couples TRBV5-4 to TRBJ1-1; D gene unclear. Germline V gene data show CDR1 as SGHNT and CDR2 as YYREEE (reference sequence). Trimming removed 0 bases at V and 0 bases at J, with 12 bases between. The length of the CDR3 is 16 residues. The CDR3 DNA reads TGTGCCAGCAGCTTGGGCGGCAGAACTATGAACACTGAAGCTTTCTTT. Translated: CASSLGGRTMNTEAFF.

The V and J genes are TRBV30 and TRBJ2-2; D is uncertain. Looked up from germline, CDR1 is GTSNPN and CDR2 is SVGIG (reference sequence). The CDR3 loop spans 14 amino acids. V was trimmed by 0 bases and J by 6 bases, leaving 11 bases between them. The CDR3 region has the DNA TGTGCCTGGAGTGTACAAGTGGGCGCCGGGGAGCTGTTTTTT. Translation: CAWSVQVGAGELFF.

The rearrangement joins TRBV29-1 to TRBJ1-1, with D perhaps TRBD1 (5 bases). Between the trimmed V and J ends, which lost 2 bases and 5 bases, there was a span of 15 bases. Germline V lookup: CDR1 SQVTM, CDR2 ANQGSEA. This CDR3 is 14 amino acids long. The CDR3 DNA reads TGCAGCGTTGAACCAGGGCCAGGAGGGACTGAAGCTTTCTTT. This codes for CSVEPGPGGTEAFF.

In DNA form, the CDR3 reads TGCAGCGTTGAAAAACAACCAAGCGGCGGCTACACCTTC. It yields the protein CSVEKQPSGGYTF. V and J are TRBV29-1 and TRBJ1-2, with D uncertain. V was clipped by 2 bases and J by 8 bases, with 15 bases between them. Germline V lookup: CDR1 SQVTM, CDR2 ANQGSEA. The CDR3 totals 13 residues.

This chain connects TRBV9 to TRBJ2-3; TRBD2 might be the D (5 bases). This CDR3 region has 14 residues. V was clipped by 4 bases and J by 1 base, with 10 bases between them. Germline V gives CDR1 SGDLS, CDR2 YYNGEE. The DNA of the CDR3 is TGTGCCAGCAGCTCCCAGCGGCGCACAGATACGCAGTATTTT. This gives the protein CASSSQRRTDTQYF.

This chain joins TRBV28 and TRBJ2-7, with D perhaps TRBD2 (5 bases). V lost 5 bases to trimming and J lost 2 bases, with 13 bases between them. Looked up from germline, CDR1 is MDHEN and CDR2 is SYDVKM. The CDR3 sequence is 14 residues long. CDR3 in DNA: TGTGCCAGCAGTCGGAGAGGGAGCGCCTACGAGCAGTACTTC. It specifies CASSRRGSAYEQYF.

The chain combines TRBV28 with TRBJ2-1, with 13 bases that match TRBD2. V was pared by 6 bases and J by 4 bases, with 6 bases of the junction left unmatched. The CDR3 contains 16 residues. Germline V gives CDR1 MDHEN, CDR2 SYDVKM. This CDR3 reads CASSYGLAGEYNEQFF. The CDR3 DNA reads TGTGCCAGCAGCTATGGACTAGCGGGGGAATACAATGAGCAGTTCTTC.

The chain uses TRBV30 and TRBJ2-3; weak D call: TRBD1 (6 bases). Trimming cost V 1 base and J 2 bases, with 13 bases left between them. From germline, CDR1 is GTSNPN and CDR2 SVGIG (reference sequence). CDR3 size: 15 residues. The CDR3 bases are TGTGCCTGGAGTGCGTCAGGGGCCCTCACAGATACGCAGTATTTT. Protein: CAWSASGALTDTQYF.

The V and J genes are TRBV7-9 and TRBJ1-1, with 7 bases identical to TRBD1. Looked up from germline, CDR1 is SEHNR and CDR2 is FQNEAQ (reference sequence). CDR3 size: 12 residues. V lost 5 bases, J lost 6 bases, and 3 bases stayed unmatched. CDR3 sequence (DNA): TGTGCCAGCAGCGAGGGGGCCGCTGAAGCTTTCTTT. Translation gives CASSEGAAEAFF.

The chain couples TRBV4-2 to TRBJ1-2; perhaps TRBD1 as D (6 bases). Germline CDR1 and CDR2: LGHNA and YNFKEQ. V lost 4 bases, J lost 3 bases, and 15 bases lay in between. This CDR3 comprises 15 residues. DNA for the CDR3: TGTGCCAGCAGCCCCCCGACAGGCGTGGACTATGGCTACACCTTC. Protein: CASSPPTGVDYGYTF.

This sequence joins TRBV4-2 and TRBJ2-2; D is perhaps TRBD2 (6 bases). The CDR3 extends over 18 amino acids. CDR1 is LGHNA, CDR2 YNFKEQ, per germline. Trimming pared 4 bases from V and 5 bases from J, leaving 23 bases between. CDR3 residues: CASSPEGEPGSITGELFF. CDR3 sequence (DNA): TGTGCCAGCAGCCCCGAAGGGGAGCCCGGGAGCATTACCGGGGAGCTGTTTTTT.